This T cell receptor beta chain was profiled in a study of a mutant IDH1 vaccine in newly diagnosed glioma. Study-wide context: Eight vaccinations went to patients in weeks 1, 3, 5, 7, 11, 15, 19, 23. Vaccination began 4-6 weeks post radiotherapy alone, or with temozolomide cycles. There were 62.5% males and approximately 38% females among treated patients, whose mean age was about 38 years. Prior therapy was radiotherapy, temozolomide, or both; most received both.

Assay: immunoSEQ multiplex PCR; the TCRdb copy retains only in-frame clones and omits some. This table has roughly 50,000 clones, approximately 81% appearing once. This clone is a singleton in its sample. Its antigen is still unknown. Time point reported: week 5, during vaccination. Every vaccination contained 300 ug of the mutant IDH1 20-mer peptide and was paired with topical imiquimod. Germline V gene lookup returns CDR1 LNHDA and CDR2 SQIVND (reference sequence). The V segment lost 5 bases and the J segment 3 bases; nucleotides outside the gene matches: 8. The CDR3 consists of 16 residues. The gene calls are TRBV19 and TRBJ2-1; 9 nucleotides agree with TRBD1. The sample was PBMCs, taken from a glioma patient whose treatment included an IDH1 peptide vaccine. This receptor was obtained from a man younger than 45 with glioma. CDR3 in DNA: TGTGCCAGTAGTCTCCGACCGGGACAGGGCTACAATGAGCAGTTCTTC. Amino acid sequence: CASSLRPGQGYNEQFF.